This TCR beta chain stems from a study of identical twins. MiXCR was run by TCRdb on the 5' RACE reads, yielding one entry per CDR3 protein. The data show 250,000 to 300,000 distinct CDR3 sequences, roughly 9.8% seen once. The CDR3 consists of 14 residues. V lost 0 bases, J lost 5 bases, and 12 bases lay in between. The V gene's germline CDR1 is SGDLS and CDR2 YYNGEE. This clonotype was picked up a small number of times. This sample also belongs to another study, concerning yellow fever vaccine responses in identical twins.

This TCR was sampled from a woman between 18 and 29 years old in good health. This sequence joins TRBV9 and TRBJ2-7, with D tentatively TRBD1 or TRBD2 (5 bases each). Sample: CD8+ T cells sorted from blood. The chain's CDR3 is CASSVAMRGNEQYF. In DNA form, the CDR3 reads TGTGCCAGCAGCGTAGCTATGAGGGGCAACGAGCAGTACTTC.